The rows below give T cell receptor beta chains drawn from one sample of a study of T cells in lung cancer brain metastases. Clones were read by immunoSEQ multiplex PCR, and TCRdb kept only the in-frame ones, dropping some. The data hold about 2,100 clones, with around 91% observed a single time. The sequencing sample was made of tumor tissue from the primary lung tumor. The receptors stem from a man between 65 and 80 years old with non-small cell lung cancer. Each CDR3 is given with its conserved first and last residue. The D gene is left open where the match is weak. Part of the rows lack a size; the others show once, few, many or a class for expanded clones.

v_gene,d_gene,j_gene,abundance,CDR3aa,CDR3nt
TRBV28,-,TRBJ1-6,-,CASSLGPRTRLSPLHF,TGTGCCAGCAGTTTAGGCCCCCGGACGCGGCTTTCACCCCTCCACTTT
TRBV9,-,TRBJ1-2,few,CASSAEQDTYGYTF,TGTGCCAGCAGCGCAGAACAGGACACCTATGGCTACACCTTC
TRBV14,TRBD1,TRBJ1-2,-,CASSVDRVYGYTF,TGTGCCAGTAGTGTCGACAGGGTTTATGGCTACACCTTC
TRBV7-4,TRBD1,TRBJ1-3,-,CASSSRPGQGAQSENTIYF,TGTGCCAGCAGCTCTAGGCCGGGACAGGGGGCGCAAAGTGAAAACACCATATATTTT
TRBV5-6,-,TRBJ1-3,-,CASSLPVSGNTIYF,TGTGCCAGCAGCTTGCCAGTCTCTGGAAACACCATATATTTT
TRBV6-5,-,TRBJ1-5,-,CASRRITNSNQPQHF,TGTGCCAGCAGGCGAATCACCAATAGCAATCAGCCCCAGCATTTT
TRBV7-2,-,TRBJ1-2,-,CASSSETGNYGYTF,TGTGCCAGCAGCTCCGAGACAGGTAACTATGGCTACACCTTC
TRBV5-4,TRBD2,TRBJ2-2,-,CASSPLKGRETGELFF,TGTGCCAGCAGCCCCCTGAAAGGGAGGGAAACCGGGGAGCTGTTTTTT
TRBV4-1,TRBD2,TRBJ2-1,-,CASSLGLAGGQYEQFF,TGCGCCAGCAGCCTCGGGCTAGCGGGGGGGCAGTATGAGCAGTTCTTC
TRBV2,-,TRBJ1-5,-,CAGGRDPGPNQPQHF,TGTGCCGGGGGACGGGACCCCGGTCCCAATCAGCCCCAGCATTTT
TRBV18,-,TRBJ1-1,-,CASSPEWGANTEAFF,TGTGCCAGCTCACCAGAATGGGGGGCGAACACTGAAGCTTTCTTT
TRBV11-3,TRBD2,TRBJ2-4,-,CASSSTSGIGNIQYF,TGTGCCAGCAGCTCGACTAGCGGGATCGGAAACATTCAGTACTTC
TRBV5-1,-,TRBJ2-3,-,CASSLDPGGDTQYF,TGCGCCAGCAGCCTGGACCCCGGGGGAGATACGCAGTATTTT
TRBV7-3,TRBD2,TRBJ2-1,-,CASSSGLADNEQFF,TGTGCCAGCAGCTCCGGACTAGCGGACAATGAGCAGTTCTTC
TRBV7-3,TRBD1,TRBJ1-3,-,CASSGQGSGNTIYF,TGTGCCAGCAGCGGACAGGGCTCTGGAAACACCATATATTTT
TRBV5-8,TRBD1,TRBJ1-1,-,CASRERNRGPNTEAFF,TGTGCCAGCAGGGAAAGAAACAGGGGGCCGAACACTGAAGCTTTCTTT
TRBV30,-,TRBJ2-7,-,CAWSQRGAGEQYF,TGTGCCTGGAGCCAACGGGGGGCGGGCGAGCAGTACTTC
TRBV6-6,-,TRBJ2-1,-,CASSYGGGSYNEQFF,TGTGCCAGCAGTTACGGAGGGGGCTCCTACAATGAGCAGTTCTTC
TRBV25-1,-,TRBJ1-3,-,CASSEWGGENTIYF,TGTGCCAGCAGTGAATGGGGGGGCGAAAACACCATATATTTT
TRBV6-5,-,TRBJ1-2,-,CASREKNYDYTF,TGTGCCAGCAGGGAAAAAAACTATGACTACACCTTC
TRBV6-6,TRBD1,TRBJ1-3,once,CASSRGSGNTIYF,TGTGCCAGCAGCAGGGGGTCTGGAAACACCATATATTTT
TRBV11-1,-,TRBJ1-5,-,CASSLQLNQPQHF,TGTGCCAGCAGCTTGCAGCTGAATCAGCCCCAGCATTTT
TRBV6-6,TRBD1,TRBJ2-7,-,CASRDRAHEQYF,TGTGCCAGCAGGGACAGGGCTCACGAGCAGTACTTC
TRBV5-1,TRBD1,TRBJ1-2,-,CASSLETGGAYGYTF,TGCGCCAGCAGCTTGGAGACAGGGGGCGCCTATGGCTACACCTTC
TRBV27,-,TRBJ2-7,-,CASSSPLRSSYEQYF,TGTGCCAGCAGTTCCCCGTTAAGAAGCTCCTACGAGCAGTACTTC
TRBV11-1,TRBD1,TRBJ2-7,-,CASSSGQGAEQYF,TGTGCCAGCAGCTCTGGACAGGGCGCCGAGCAGTACTTC
TRBV14,-,TRBJ1-4,few,CASSPLGGGEKLFF,TGTGCCAGCAGCCCTCTCGGTGGGGGTGAAAAACTGTTTTTT
TRBV5-1,-,TRBJ1-1,-,CASSLGTKLHTEAFF,TGCGCCAGCAGCTTGGGTACAAAACTGCACACTGAAGCTTTCTTT
TRBV28,-,TRBJ1-2,-,CASSSAGTPKSGSYGYTF,TGTGCCAGCAGTTCCGCGGGGACTCCGAAGTCGGGGTCTTATGGCTACACCTTC
TRBV30,TRBD2,TRBJ2-1,-,CAWNGLADNEQFF,TGTGCCTGGAACGGACTAGCGGACAATGAGCAGTTCTTC
TRBV5-1,TRBD1,TRBJ1-4,-,CASNSGDSTNEKLFF,TGCGCCAGCAACTCCGGGGACAGCACTAATGAAAAACTGTTTTTT
TRBV28,-,TRBJ1-1,-,CASSPRGEAFF,TGTGCCAGCAGTCCCCGGGGTGAAGCTTTCTTT
TRBV6-5,TRBD2,TRBJ2-5,-,CASSSFGGAGETQYF,TGTGCCAGCAGTTCGTTCGGGGGGGCCGGGGAGACCCAGTACTTC
TRBV9,-,TRBJ2-7,-,CASSVGDSTVGEQYF,TGTGCCAGCAGCGTAGGTGACAGTACCGTAGGTGAGCAGTACTTC
TRBV7-8,-,TRBJ1-1,-,CASSLMSTEAFF,TGTGCCAGCAGCTTAATGAGTACTGAAGCTTTCTTT
TRBV9,TRBD1,TRBJ2-1,-,CASSVGGTGQNNEQFF,TGTGCCAGCAGCGTAGGAGGGACAGGTCAAAACAATGAGCAGTTCTTC
TRBV5-1,-,TRBJ2-7,-,CASSLASRGFYEQYF,TGCGCCAGTAGCTTGGCCTCAAGAGGGTTCTACGAGCAGTACTTC
TRBV7-6,TRBD1,TRBJ2-7,-,CASSWGQGTSEQYF,TGTGCCAGCAGCTGGGGACAGGGGACTAGCGAGCAGTACTTC
TRBV20-1,TRBD1,TRBJ1-2,few,CSARQVGQASF,TGCAGTGCTAGGCAGGTCGGACAGGCCTCTTTC
TRBV5-4,TRBD1,TRBJ1-2,once,CASSLAAGGSYGYTF,TGTGCCAGCAGCTTGGCGGCAGGGGGCAGCTATGGCTACACCTTC
TRBV11-2,-,TRBJ2-7,-,CASSDWTGRGGEQYF,TGTGCCAGCAGCGATTGGACGGGGCGAGGGGGCGAGCAGTACTTC
TRBV10-2,TRBD1,TRBJ1-5,once,CASRREGANQPQHF,TGCGCCAGCCGGAGGGAGGGGGCAAATCAGCCCCAGCATTTT
TRBV6-1,-,TRBJ2-2,-,CASSFPNDGAGELFF,TGTGCCAGCAGTTTCCCCAATGACGGGGCCGGGGAGCTGTTTTTT
TRBV2,-,TRBJ2-2,-,CANGLGTNTGELFF,TGTGCCAATGGGTTGGGGACCAACACCGGGGAGCTGTTTTTT
TRBV27,-,TRBJ1-2,-,CASSLTQGWDGYTF,TGTGCCAGCAGTTTAACCCAGGGTTGGGATGGCTACACCTTC
TRBV19,-,TRBJ2-1,-,CASSMRLLSYNEQFF,TGTGCCAGTAGTATGCGACTTCTCTCCTACAATGAGCAGTTCTTC
TRBV27,TRBD1,TRBJ2-7,-,CASSYAGTGSSYEQYF,TGTGCCAGCAGTTACGCCGGGACAGGAAGCTCCTACGAGCAGTACTTC
TRBV15,-,TRBJ1-1,-,CATSRGEGAPMNTEAFF,TGTGCCACCAGCAGAGGGGAGGGTGCCCCCATGAACACTGAAGCTTTCTTT
TRBV7-2,-,TRBJ1-1,-,CASSRTGEGGGTEAFF,TGTGCCAGCAGCCGTACGGGGGAGGGTGGGGGAACTGAAGCTTTCTTT